Following are 26 T cell receptor beta chains from one sample sequenced in a study of cytotoxic CD8 clonotypes in ibrutinib-treated CLL (dated by TCRdb to the early 2020s). Library preparation used the immunoSEQ multiplex PCR assay. TCRdb carries this immuneACCESS record with in-frame sequences only. Its versions omit some clonotypes, under half of them owing to an unresolved V gene in the studies checked, with the rest unexplained. In this sample the table shows over 250,000 clones, 65% to 85% of which occur a single time. Clones ranked in the top ten supply 5.6% of the sample. The label giving this sample's time point can be read as: progressive disease on ibrutinib. The sequenced sample was PBMCs, obtained at disease progression, from a patient treated with ibrutinib. These receptors were collected from a human donor with chronic lymphocytic leukemia.

This clone has a handful of counts. J is TRBJ1-1 and V is TRBV13; D gene uncertain. There are 12 residues in the CDR3. V lost 4 bases and J 10 bases, leaving 13 bases between the germline ends. The germline V gene has CDR1 PRHDT and CDR2 FYEKMQ (reference sequence). CDR3 DNA: TGTGCCAGCAGCTCAACGGGATTTGCAGCTTTCTTT. The encoded protein is CASSSTGFAAFF.

The chain joins TRBV2 to TRBJ1-1, with D unresolved. The V end lost 6 bases, the J end lost 0 bases, and 14 bases lay between the germline ends. The CDR3 contains 15 residues. Germline values: CDR1 SNHLY, CDR2 FYNNEI. CDR3 sequence: CASRESRAMNTEAFF. As DNA, the CDR3 is TGTGCCAGCAGGGAATCGAGGGCTATGAACACTGAAGCTTTCTTT.

This clone was seen a handful of times. The chain employs TRBV1 and TRBJ2-1. TRBV1 is described as a pseudogene. The CDR3 has 9 amino acids. This CDR3 is CTSIDEQFF. The CDR3, as DNA: TGCACCAGCATTGATGAGCAGTTCTTC.

This chain joins TRBV28 and TRBJ2-7; TRBD2 matches at 7 bases. Losses at the gene ends were 5 bases for V and 4 bases for J; bases not matched to a gene: 5. This CDR3 has 13 residues. CDR1 MDHEN and CDR2 SYDVKM come from the germline V gene. This CDR3 reads CASSGEGRYEQYF. For the CDR3, the DNA is TGTGCCAGCAGTGGGGAGGGGAGATACGAGCAGTACTTC. Combining the CDR3 with reference TRBV28 and TRBJ2-7 gives the whole variable domain DVKVTQSSRYLVKRTGEKVFLECVQDMDHENMFWYRQDPGLGLRLIYFSYDVKMKEKGDIPEGYSVSREKKERFSLILESASTNQTSMYLCASSGEGRYEQYFGPGTRLTVT.

The rearrangement links TRBV27 to TRBJ2-1, with D hard to call. Germline V CDR1 and CDR2: MNHEY, SMNVEV (reference sequence). The CDR3 is made up of 16 amino acids. V was shortened by 5 bases and J by 5 bases, with 19 bases between the two germline ends. The CDR3 DNA sequence: TGTGCCAGCAGTCCCCTCTCCACCTTATGGGACAATGAGCAGTTCTTC. Translation: CASSPLSTLWDNEQFF.

The chain carries TRBV10-3 and TRBJ2-7; 9 nucleotides align to TRBD1. Trimming at V came to 6 bases and at J to 5 bases, leaving 8 bases not matched to a gene. The CDR3 totals 14 residues. Per the germline V gene, CDR1 is ENHRY and CDR2 is SYGVKD. CDR3 nucleotide sequence: TGTGCCATCAGCTGGGGACAGGGCTACAACGAGCAGTACTTC. Translated, it gives CAISWGQGYNEQYF.

This clone is a singleton in its sample. The chain employs TRBV28 and TRBJ2-1, with D perhaps TRBD2 (6 bases). Germline CDR1 MDHEN, CDR2 SYDVKM. CDR3 length: 14 amino acids. The V end lost 6 bases, the J end lost 8 bases, and 17 bases lay between the germline ends. As DNA, the CDR3 is TGTGCCAGCAGCCCCGGGACTTACAGCCATGAGCAGTTCTTC. Protein sequence: CASSPGTYSHEQFF.

The rearrangement joins TRBV28 to TRBJ1-2, with a possible D match to TRBD1 (5 bases). The CDR3 runs to 13 residues. Trimming shortened V by 8 bases and J by 3 bases, and 13 bases separated the two germline ends. The germline gives CDR1 MDHEN, CDR2 SYDVKM. The CDR3 nucleotides are TGTGCCAGCGCTACCGGGACCGACTATGGCTACACCTTC. As protein: CASATGTDYGYTF.

This rearrangement joins TRBV10-3 to TRBJ2-1; the match to TRBD2 covers 11 bases. This CDR3 has 14 residues. The V gene end was trimmed by 6 bases and the J gene end by 7 bases; junction bases not matched to a gene: 5. The germline V gene has CDR1 ENHRY and CDR2 SYGVKD. CDR3: CAIRRLAGGNEQFF. In DNA form, the CDR3 reads TGTGCCATCAGGAGGCTAGCGGGAGGAAATGAGCAGTTCTTC.

This clone occurred once. V and J are TRBV6-5 and TRBJ2-1, with D maybe TRBD1 (6 bases). CDR3 length: 16 amino acids. Trimming cost V 2 bases and J 7 bases, with 18 bases left between them. Germline V CDR1 and CDR2: MNHEY, SVGAGI. CDR3 residues: CASSYHEQGAHNEQFF. The CDR3 bases are TGTGCCAGCAGTTACCACGAACAGGGCGCGCATAATGAGCAGTTCTTC.

The chain recombines TRBV7-2 with TRBJ2-2; D not resolved. V dropped 1 base and J dropped 2 bases, with 5 bases sitting between them. This CDR3 comprises 14 residues. The germline CDR1 and CDR2 sequences are SGHTA and FQGNSA. The CDR3 region is CASSLVFNTGELFF. The CDR3 DNA follows: TGTGCCAGCAGCTTAGTCTTCAACACCGGGGAGCTGTTTTTT.

The J gene is TRBJ1-4, the V gene TRBV6-1, with 9 bases lining up with TRBD1. CDR1 is MNHNS and CDR2 is SASEGT in the germline V gene. Trimming took 2 bases from V and 6 from J; bases not matched to a gene: 4. The length of the CDR3 is 15 residues. CDR3 DNA sequence: TGTGCCAGCAGTGAATGGGGGACAGGGTATGAAAAACTGTTTTTT. Its translation: CASSEWGTGYEKLFF.

The chain joins TRBV18 to TRBJ1-1; D uncertain. This CDR3 spans 16 amino acids. Germline CDR1 and CDR2: KGHSH and LQKENI. V was pared by 2 bases and J by 1 base, with 14 bases between. CDR3 protein: CASSPNIYGRNTEAFF. The CDR3 region has the DNA TGTGCCAGCTCACCAAATATTTATGGGAGGAACACTGAAGCTTTCTTT.

A single count supports this clone. The rearrangement joins TRBV28 to TRBJ2-2; no definite D call. The CDR3 length is 12 residues. Germline-derived CDR1 and CDR2 are MDHEN and SYDVKM. The V and J ends lost 6 bases and 8 bases respectively, with 10 bases between them. The CDR3 region is CASRPRPGELFF. DNA of the CDR3: TGTGCCAGCAGACCCCGACCAGGGGAGCTGTTTTTT.

The rearrangement joins TRBV10-1 to TRBJ2-5; a possible D gene is TRBD2 (7 bases). CDR3 length: 17 amino acids. CDR1 is WNHNN, CDR2 SYGVQD, per germline (reference sequence). V lost 0 bases and J 6 bases, leaving 20 bases between the germline ends. CDR3: CASSESSMGGPRKTQYF. The CDR3 coding sequence is TGCGCCAGCAGTGAGTCGAGTATGGGGGGGCCGAGGAAGACCCAGTACTTC.

This sequence joins TRBV4-3 and TRBJ2-7; TRBD2 agrees at 13 bases. The CDR3 loop spans 17 amino acids. Germline lookup yields CDR1 LGHNA and CDR2 YSLEER. V lost 0 bases and J lost 2; bases outside the gene matches: 4. In DNA, the CDR3 is TGCGCCAGCAGCCAAGAGTGGGGACTAGCGGGACCCTACGAGCAGTACTTC. It translates to CASSQEWGLAGPYEQYF.

The chain is built from TRBV18 and TRBJ2-7, with D perhaps TRBD1 (5 bases). The CDR3 length is 15 residues. Between the trimmed V and J ends, which lost 2 bases and 0 bases, there was a span of 11 bases. Per the germline V gene, CDR1 is KGHSH and CDR2 is LQKENI. The CDR3 is CASSPGQGSSYEQYF. In nucleotides, the CDR3 is TGTGCCAGCTCACCAGGGCAGGGTAGCTCCTACGAGCAGTACTTC. Full variable domain (outside the CDR3, taken from reference TRBV18 and TRBJ2-7): NAGVMQNPRHLVRRRGQEARLRCSPMKGHSHVYWYRQLPEEGLKFMVYLQKENIIDESGMPKERFSAEFPKEGPSILRIQQVVRGDSAAYFCASSPGQGSSYEQYFGPGTRLTVT.

Details on this clone: Other DNA sequences in the same sample also yield this CDR3. The rearrangement uses TRBV14 and TRBJ1-2; D might be TRBD1 (6 bases). In germline, CDR1 is SGHDN, CDR2 FVKESK. The CDR3 covers 13 residues. V lost 1 base and J lost 7, with 10 bases in between. This CDR3 reads CASSQAGGSGYTF. Written as DNA, the CDR3 is TGTGCCAGCAGCCAAGCGGGGGGCAGTGGCTACACCTTC.

The genes are TRBV2 and TRBJ1-2; maybe TRBD1 (5 bases). Deletions cut 10 bases from V and 3 bases from J, with 15 bases between. The CDR3 contains 13 residues. The germline V gene encodes CDR1 SNHLY and CDR2 FYNNEI. The CDR3 coding sequence is TGTGCCACCGAGGGACGGGAAGACTATGGCTACACCTTC. The encoded protein is CATEGREDYGYTF.

The V and J genes are TRBV13 and TRBJ2-5; the D is unclear. The CDR3 has 13 residues. The V and J ends lost 0 bases and 7 bases respectively, with 9 bases between them. Germline loops: CDR1 PRHDT, CDR2 FYEKMQ (reference sequence). CDR3 in DNA: TGTGCCAGCAGCTTAGGGCCCCAGGCGACCCAGTACTTC. It translates to CASSLGPQATQYF.

This clone was seen a handful of times. The V call is TRBV6-5, the J call TRBJ1-2, with D possibly TRBD1 on 6 matching bases. The germline V and J ends were trimmed by 1 base and 8 bases, with 14 bases remaining between them. The CDR3 spans 14 residues. CDR1 and CDR2 from the germline V gene are MNHEY and SVGAGI. DNA for the CDR3: TGTGCCAGCAGTTACTTTCCAGACCAGGGGGGCTACACCTTC. Protein sequence: CASSYFPDQGGYTF.

The sample holds a few counts of this clone. The chain combines TRBV5-1 with TRBJ2-1; D remains unclear. With 1 base removed from V and 4 bases from J, the gap between germline ends came to 12 bases. CDR1 SGHRS and CDR2 YFSETQ come from the germline V gene. The length of the CDR3 is 15 residues. This CDR3 is CASSLNVAFYNEQFF. The CDR3 coding sequence is TGCGCCAGCAGCTTGAATGTGGCGTTTTACAATGAGCAGTTCTTC.

This clone was counted a single time. This chain connects TRBV2 to TRBJ2-6, with D possibly called TRBD1 or TRBD2 (5 bases each). This CDR3 contains 19 residues. Germline lookup yields CDR1 SNHLY and CDR2 FYNNEI. V was clipped by 6 bases and J by 0 bases, with 21 bases between them. CDR3 sequence: CASRWDLDSPSSGANVLTF. The CDR3 nucleotides are TGTGCCAGCAGGTGGGACCTAGACAGCCCATCCTCTGGGGCCAACGTCCTGACTTTC.

The V call is TRBV7-9, the J call TRBJ2-7; the D is unclear. The CDR3 is 14 amino acids. Germline-derived CDR1 and CDR2 are SEHNR and FQNEAQ (reference sequence). Deletions cut 5 bases from V and 3 bases from J, with 14 bases between. In DNA form, the CDR3 reads TGTGCCAGCAGCCCCACCATGGGCCTCTACGAGCAGTACTTC. Protein sequence: CASSPTMGLYEQYF.

This rearrangement joins TRBV7-9 to TRBJ1-1; D is perhaps TRBD1 (5 bases). V gave up 5 bases and J gave up 1 base, with 11 bases separating them. Germline V gives CDR1 SEHNR, CDR2 FQNEAQ (reference sequence). This CDR3 comprises 14 residues. The CDR3 region has the DNA TGTGCCAGCAGCCAAATGGGACGGAACACTGAAGCTTTCTTT. This encodes CASSQMGRNTEAFF.

The rearrangement joins TRBV5-6 to TRBJ2-5, with 9 nucleotides matching TRBD1. The V segment lost 4 bases and the J segment 5 bases; nucleotides outside the gene matches: 15. This CDR3 has 17 residues. Looked up from germline, CDR1 is SGHDT and CDR2 is YYEEEE. CDR3 in amino acids: CASSPELGTGILETQYF. The CDR3 region has the DNA TGTGCCAGCAGCCCGGAGCTTGGGACAGGGATATTGGAGACCCAGTACTTC.